This TCR beta chain was sequenced for a study of blood T cell repertoires in COVID-19. Per germline, CDR1 KGHSH and CDR2 LQKENI. CDR3 length equals 14 residues. The ends lost 3 bases at V and 7 bases at J; junction bases unmatched: 7. Authors' analysis steps: Amplified reference gene primers provided the basis for estimating nucleated cell counts. Clones were sequenced by immunoSEQ multiplex PCR, and TCRdb holds only the in-frame ones, with some missing. That table gives V, J and clone size, and the DNA gave D and trimming. The sample shows 150,000 or so clones, roughly 80% of them seen only once. The receptor's source is a woman in her sixties or seventies with COVID-19, enrolled during active disease. Sample: peripheral blood. This chain links TRBV18 with TRBJ1-2; 8 bases align to TRBD1. The CDR3: CASSPPGTGGGYTF. CDR3 bases: TGTGCCAGCTCACCCCCCGGGACAGGAGGTGGCTACACCTTC.